This is a list of T cell receptor beta chains from one sample in a study of Graves' ophthalmopathy and Graves' hyperthyroidism. TCRdb passed the multiplex PCR reads through MiXCR, listing each CDR3 protein once. The sample shows around 660,000 distinct CDR3 sequences, about 41% of them seen only once. Sequenced material: peripheral blood. The receptors were sampled from an adult man with Graves' ophthalmopathy. CDR3s include the opening cysteine and the closing phenylalanine or tryptophan. The D gene is left open where the match is weak. Expanded clones are given a class, and other clones once, few, many or no size at all.

11	-	-	TRBV10-3	TRBJ2-5	TGTGCCAGCGGGACAGATCAGCCCCAGTACTTC	CASGTDQPQYF
15	many	TRBD1	TRBV12-3/TRBV12-4	TRBJ1-1	TGTGCCAGCAGTTCCATCAGGGGGGTGAGCACTGAAGCTTTCTTT	CASSSIRGVSTEAFF
13	many	-	TRBV10-3	TRBJ1-1	TGTGCCAGCACCAAGGTCCTGAACACTGAAGCTTTCTTT	CASTKVLNTEAFF
14	-	TRBD2	TRBV20-1	TRBJ2-7	TGCAGTGCCCCAGGGGGTAGCGGGAGTGGAGAGCAGTACTTC	CSAPGGSGSGEQYF
16	few	-	TRBV4-3	TRBJ1-6	TGCGCCAGCAGCCAAGACGTAGGAGACTATAATTCACCCCTCCACTTT	CASSQDVGDYNSPLHF
15	-	TRBD1	TRBV11-1	TRBJ1-2	TGTGCCAGCAGCTTAACGGACAGGGGGCACGATGGCTACACCTTC	CASSLTDRGHDGYTF
14	many	-	TRBV7-6	TRBJ2-5	TGTGCCAGCAGCCGAGACGGGTCCGAAGGGGCCCAGTACTTC	CASSRDGSEGAQYF
14	-	-	TRBV5-1	TRBJ2-7	TGCGCCAGCAGCTTGTATCTTACCCGGTCCGAGCAGTACTTC	CASSLYLTRSEQYF
16	-	-	TRBV12-3/TRBV12-4	TRBJ2-5	TGTGCCAGCAGTCTCGCCCGAGGGGGGGCCAGAGAGACCCAGTACTTC	CASSLARGGARETQYF
15	-	TRBD1	TRBV24-1	TRBJ2-5	TGTGCCAGCAGTGATTTGGGACAGGGGATAGAGACCCAGTACTTC	CASSDLGQGIETQYF
17	-	-	TRBV4-3	TRBJ2-7	TGCGCCAGCAGCCAAGATCAAAGGCTCCGGGACTCCTACGAGCAGTACTTC	CASSQDQRLRDSYEQYF
13	-	TRBD1	TRBV2	TRBJ2-1	TGTGCCAGCAAGACAGGGTACACCGGGGAGCAGTTCTTC	CASKTGYTGEQFF
13	many	-	TRBV3-1	TRBJ2-5	TGTGCCAGCAGCCAAGACTGGAGGCAGACCCAGTACTTC	CASSQDWRQTQYF
18	-	-	TRBV7-6	TRBJ1-6	TGTGCCAGCAGTTTATCGATTCCGGGAAGCTCCTATAATTCACCCCTCCACTTT	CASSLSIPGSSYNSPLHF